This TCR beta chain emerged from a study of metastatic and nonmetastatic thyroid tumors (dated by TCRdb to the early 2020s). Background for the entire study: Repertoires from peripheral blood and from tumor or nodule tissue samples of malignant and benign thyroid patients were compared. On the study overall, not on this receptor specifically: In both blood and tumor samples, malignant tumors were reported to have significantly higher TCR beta diversity than benign nodules.

The V end loses 2 bases and the J end loses 4 bases, and a stretch of 14 bases separates them. The CDR3 sequence holds 15 residues, the cysteine and phenylalanine included. The DNA shown is the 45-base CDR3, in frame from base 1. CDR1 and CDR2, per the germline V gene, are KGHSH and LQKENI. This clone was seen only a few times. Its antigen specificity is not known. The record has no base qualities; no much larger clone is one base away. Before undergoing thyroid surgery, none of the patients had been given any kind of treatment. Using T-cell receptor beta sequencing, the study looked back at clinical samples from patients collected from about 2011 to 2018. The library was prepared using PCR. Sequenced using an Illumina HiSeq 4000. High-throughput sequencing was used to profile the TCR beta-chain CDR3 region of each patient. The paper's data handling went like this. The researchers built a classifier to tell apart papillary thyroid cancer patients with distant metastasis, based on CDR3 differences among clinicopathological groups. The Shannon index was used to assess repertoire diversity, and the Morisita-Horn index was used to assess tumor-blood repertoire similarity. TCRdb reanalyzed the raw reads on its own, using fastp at Q25 for trimming and MiXCR for clone calling, and kept in-frame beta chains. The authors' filters were not applied to this entry. The sample table shows 65,000 or so clones, and about 3.8% are seen once. The biggest ten clones account for about a fifth of the sample.

Sequenced sample: blood. The V and J segments used are TRBV18 and TRBJ2-5; a confident D gene designation cannot be given. The origin of this receptor is a female donor with papillary thyroid cancer or a benign thyroid nodule (not recorded which). Some clones in this sample may be carry-over from other donors' samples. The CDR3 is CASSPTRGMGETQYF. The DNA sequence is TGTGCCAGCTCACCAACCCGTGGGATGGGAGAGACCCAGTACTTC.